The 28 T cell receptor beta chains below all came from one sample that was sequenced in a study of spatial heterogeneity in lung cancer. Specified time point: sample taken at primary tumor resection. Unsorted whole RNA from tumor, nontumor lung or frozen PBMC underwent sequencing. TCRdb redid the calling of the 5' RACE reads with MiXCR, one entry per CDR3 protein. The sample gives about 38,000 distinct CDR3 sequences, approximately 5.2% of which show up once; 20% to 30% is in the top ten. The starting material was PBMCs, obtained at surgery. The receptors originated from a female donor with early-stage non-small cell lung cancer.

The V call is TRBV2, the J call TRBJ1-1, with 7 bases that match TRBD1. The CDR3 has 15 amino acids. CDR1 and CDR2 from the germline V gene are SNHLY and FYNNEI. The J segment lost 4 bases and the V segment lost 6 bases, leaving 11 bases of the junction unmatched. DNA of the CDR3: TGTGCCAGCAGGAGATCTGAGGGGGCGCGCACTGAAGCTTTCTTT. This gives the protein CASRRSEGARTEAFF.

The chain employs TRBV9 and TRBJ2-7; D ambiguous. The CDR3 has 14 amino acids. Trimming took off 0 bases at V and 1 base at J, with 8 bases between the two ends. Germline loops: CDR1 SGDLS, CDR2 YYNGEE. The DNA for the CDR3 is TGTGCCAGCAGCGTAGAAAGTAGGTCCTACGAGCAGTACTTC. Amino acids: CASSVESRSYEQYF.

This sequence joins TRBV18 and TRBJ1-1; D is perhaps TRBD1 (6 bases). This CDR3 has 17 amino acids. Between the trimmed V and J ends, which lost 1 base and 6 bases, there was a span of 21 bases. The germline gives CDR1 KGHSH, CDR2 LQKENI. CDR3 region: CASSPQTTVGGHAEAFF. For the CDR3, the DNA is TGTGCCAGCTCACCACAAACAACGGTCGGGGGGCACGCTGAAGCTTTCTTT.

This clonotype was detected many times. Here the CDR3 reads CATSRGWEREQFF. For the CDR3, the DNA is TGTGCCACCAGCAGAGGCTGGGAGCGTGAGCAGTTCTTC. The chain uses TRBV15 and TRBJ2-1, with D maybe TRBD2 (5 bases). Germline V gene data show CDR1 as LNHNV and CDR2 as YYDKDF (reference sequence). V gave up 1 base and J gave up 9 bases, with 10 bases separating them. The CDR3 covers 13 residues.

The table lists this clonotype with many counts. The CDR3 is CASSSRVLSAFF. The CDR3 nucleotides are TGTGCCAGCAGTTCTAGGGTCTTATCGGCTTTCTTT. The V and J genes are TRBV12-3 or TRBV12-4 and TRBJ1-1; D remains unclear. The CDR3 sequence is 12 residues long. V was pared by 4 bases and J by 11 bases, with 14 bases between.

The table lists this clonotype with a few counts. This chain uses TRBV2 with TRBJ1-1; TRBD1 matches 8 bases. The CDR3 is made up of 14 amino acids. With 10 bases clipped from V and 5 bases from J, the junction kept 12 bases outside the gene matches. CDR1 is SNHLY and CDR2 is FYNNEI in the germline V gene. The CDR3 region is CATTGGQVRTEAFF. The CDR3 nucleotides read TGTGCCACGACGGGGGGACAGGTGCGAACTGAAGCTTTCTTT.

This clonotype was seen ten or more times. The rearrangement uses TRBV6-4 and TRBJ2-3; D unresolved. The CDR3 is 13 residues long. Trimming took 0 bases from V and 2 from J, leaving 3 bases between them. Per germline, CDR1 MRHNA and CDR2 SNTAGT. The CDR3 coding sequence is TGTGCCAGCAGTGACTCTGACACAGATACGCAGTATTTT. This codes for CASSDSDTDTQYF.

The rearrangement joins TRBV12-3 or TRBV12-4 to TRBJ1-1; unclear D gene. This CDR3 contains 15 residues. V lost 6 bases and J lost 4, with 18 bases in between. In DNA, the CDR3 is TGTGCCAGCAGATCCGGGCCCCCTAGGACCACTGAAGCTTTCTTT. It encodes CASRSGPPRTTEAFF.

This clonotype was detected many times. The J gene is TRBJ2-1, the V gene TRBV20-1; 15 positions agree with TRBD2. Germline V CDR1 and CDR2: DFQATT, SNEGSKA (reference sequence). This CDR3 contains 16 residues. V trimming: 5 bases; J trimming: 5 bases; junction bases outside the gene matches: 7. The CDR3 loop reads CSASRTSGGAHNEQFF. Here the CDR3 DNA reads TGCAGTGCTTCCAGGACTAGCGGGGGGGCCCACAATGAGCAGTTCTTC.

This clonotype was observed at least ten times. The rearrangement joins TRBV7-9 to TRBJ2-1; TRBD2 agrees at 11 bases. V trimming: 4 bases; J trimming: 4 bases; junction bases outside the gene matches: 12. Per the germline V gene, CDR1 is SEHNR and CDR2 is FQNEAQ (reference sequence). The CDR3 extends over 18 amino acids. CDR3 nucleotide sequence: TGTGCCAGCAGCTCCCGATTATTAGCGGGGGGGAAGTACAATGAGCAGTTCTTC. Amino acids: CASSSRLLAGGKYNEQFF.

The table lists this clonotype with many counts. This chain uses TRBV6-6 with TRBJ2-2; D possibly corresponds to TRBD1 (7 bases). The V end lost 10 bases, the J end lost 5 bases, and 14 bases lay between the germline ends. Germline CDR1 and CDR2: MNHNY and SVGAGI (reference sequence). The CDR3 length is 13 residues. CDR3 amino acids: CANRRGPTGELFF. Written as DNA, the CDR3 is TGTGCCAATAGGAGGGGGCCAACCGGGGAGCTGTTTTTT.

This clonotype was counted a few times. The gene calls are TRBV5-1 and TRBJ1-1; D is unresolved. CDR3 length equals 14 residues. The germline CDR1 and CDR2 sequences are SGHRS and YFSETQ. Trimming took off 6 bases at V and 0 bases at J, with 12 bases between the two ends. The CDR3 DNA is TGCGCCAGCAAGCTCGCCTACATGAACACTGAAGCTTTCTTT. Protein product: CASKLAYMNTEAFF.

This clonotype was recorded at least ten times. CDR3 bases: TGCGCCAGCAGTGACCTGACAGGGATGGCACCTAGCGGGGGGGCAATCAGCGCAGATACGCAGTATTTT. Translation gives CASSDLTGMAPSGGAISADTQYF. This chain links TRBV10-2 with TRBJ2-3, with 12 bases that match TRBD2. Per germline, CDR1 WSHSY and CDR2 SAAADI. CDR3 length equals 23 residues. V trimming: 3 bases; J trimming: 4 bases; junction bases outside the gene matches: 26.

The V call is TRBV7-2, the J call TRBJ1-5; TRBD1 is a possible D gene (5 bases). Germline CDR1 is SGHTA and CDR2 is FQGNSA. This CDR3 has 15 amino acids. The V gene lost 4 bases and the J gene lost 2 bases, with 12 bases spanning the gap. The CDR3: CASSYRPGGNQPQHF. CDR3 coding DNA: TGTGCCAGCAGCTACAGGCCTGGAGGCAATCAGCCCCAGCATTTT.

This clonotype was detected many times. Here the CDR3 reads CASSLQSGTGGLLNTEAFF. CDR3 nucleotide sequence: TGTGCCAGCAGCCTCCAATCCGGGACAGGGGGCCTACTTAACACTGAAGCTTTCTTT. The V call is TRBV3-1, the J call TRBJ1-1, with 12 bases identical to TRBD1. V shed 4 bases, J shed 2 bases, and the junction held 14 bases outside the gene matches. The CDR3 covers 19 residues. Germline assignment: CDR1 LGHDT and CDR2 YNNKEL (reference sequence).

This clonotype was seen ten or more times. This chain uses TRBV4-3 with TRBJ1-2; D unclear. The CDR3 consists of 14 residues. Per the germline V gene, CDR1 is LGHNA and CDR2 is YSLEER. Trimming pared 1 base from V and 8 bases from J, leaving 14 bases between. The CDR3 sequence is CASSQGPGIRGYTF. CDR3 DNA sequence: TGCGCCAGCAGCCAAGGCCCGGGGATTAGAGGCTACACCTTC.

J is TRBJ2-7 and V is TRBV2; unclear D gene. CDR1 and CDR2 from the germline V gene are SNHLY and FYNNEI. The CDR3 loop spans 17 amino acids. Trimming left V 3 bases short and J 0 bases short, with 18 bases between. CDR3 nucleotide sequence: TGTGCCAGCAGTGATCTTGCGGACCTCCGGAGCTCCTACGAGCAGTACTTC. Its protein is CASSDLADLRSSYEQYF.

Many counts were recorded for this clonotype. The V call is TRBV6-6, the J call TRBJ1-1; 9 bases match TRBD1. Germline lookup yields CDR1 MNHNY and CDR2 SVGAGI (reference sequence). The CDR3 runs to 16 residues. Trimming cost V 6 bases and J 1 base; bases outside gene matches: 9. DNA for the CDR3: TGTGCCAGCAGCCTCGGACAGGGGAGGAGGAACACTGAAGCTTTCTTT. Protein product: CASSLGQGRRNTEAFF.

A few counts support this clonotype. In nucleotides, the CDR3 is TGTGCCAGCAGTCCACTACCCCAGCTCTATGGCTACACCTTC. Its translation is CASSPLPQLYGYTF. The chain couples TRBV12-3 or TRBV12-4 to TRBJ1-2; the D is unclear. This CDR3 contains 14 residues. The V end lost 5 bases, the J end lost 4 bases, and 14 bases lay between the germline ends.

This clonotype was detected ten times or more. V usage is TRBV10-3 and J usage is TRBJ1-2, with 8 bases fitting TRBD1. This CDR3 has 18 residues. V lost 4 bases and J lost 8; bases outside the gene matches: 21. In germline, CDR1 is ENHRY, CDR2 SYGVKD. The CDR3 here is CAISGESGQVLTMRGYTF. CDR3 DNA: TGTGCCATCAGTGGAGAGTCGGGACAGGTGCTGACTATGAGGGGCTACACCTTC.

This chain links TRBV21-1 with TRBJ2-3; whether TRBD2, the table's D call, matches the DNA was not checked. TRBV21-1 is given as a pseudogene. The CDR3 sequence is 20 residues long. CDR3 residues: CASSKVFTLAGARSTDTQYF. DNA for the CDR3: TGTGCCAGCAGCAAAGTTTTCACACTAGCGGGGGCCCGAAGCACAGATACGCAGTATTTT.

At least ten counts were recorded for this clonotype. In nucleotides, the CDR3 is TGTGCCAGCAGCGCGGGGGCAGGAGGCAATCAGCCCCAGCATTTT. As protein: CASSAGAGGNQPQHF. The rearrangement links TRBV2 to TRBJ1-5; perhaps TRBD1 as D (6 bases). Germline V gives CDR1 SNHLY, CDR2 FYNNEI. V gave up 6 bases and J gave up 2 bases, with 14 bases separating them. CDR3 length equals 15 residues.

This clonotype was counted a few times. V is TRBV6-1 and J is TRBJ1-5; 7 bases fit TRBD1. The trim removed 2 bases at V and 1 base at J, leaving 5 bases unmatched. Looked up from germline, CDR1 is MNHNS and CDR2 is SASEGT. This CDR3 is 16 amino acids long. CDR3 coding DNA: TGTGCCAGCAGTGAAAGACAGGGAGGGAGCAATCAGCCCCAGCATTTT. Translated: CASSERQGGSNQPQHF.

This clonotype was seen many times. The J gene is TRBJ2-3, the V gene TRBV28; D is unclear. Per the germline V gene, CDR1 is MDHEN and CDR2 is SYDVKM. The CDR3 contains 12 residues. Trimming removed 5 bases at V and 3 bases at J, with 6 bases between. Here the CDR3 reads CASSPGTDTQYF. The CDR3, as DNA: TGTGCCAGCAGTCCCGGGACAGATACGCAGTATTTT.

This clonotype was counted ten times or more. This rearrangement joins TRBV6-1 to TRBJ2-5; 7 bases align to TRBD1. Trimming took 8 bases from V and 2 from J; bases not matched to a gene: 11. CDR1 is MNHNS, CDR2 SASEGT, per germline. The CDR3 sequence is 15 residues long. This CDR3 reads CASGLVGGPQETQYF. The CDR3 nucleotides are TGTGCCAGCGGCCTAGTAGGGGGCCCACAAGAGACCCAGTACTTC.

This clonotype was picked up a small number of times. Written as DNA, the CDR3 is TGTGCCAGCAGCCTCGACTCCAGAGGGTCCTACGAGCAGTACTTC. It translates to CASSLDSRGSYEQYF. The chain joins TRBV7-9 to TRBJ2-7; D perhaps matches TRBD2 (5 bases). The CDR3 extends over 15 amino acids. CDR1 and CDR2 (germline): SEHNR, FQNEAQ (reference sequence). The V end was cut by 5 bases, the J end by 1 base, with 15 bases between.

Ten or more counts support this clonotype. The DNA for the CDR3 is TGTGCCATCAGCCTTAGTTTCGGGGAAACTGAAGCTTTCTTT. Translating it yields CAISLSFGETEAFF. The gene calls are TRBV10-3 and TRBJ1-1; D remains ambiguous. V was trimmed by 6 bases and J by 5 bases, leaving 16 bases between them. The CDR3 contains 14 residues. From germline, CDR1 is ENHRY and CDR2 SYGVKD.

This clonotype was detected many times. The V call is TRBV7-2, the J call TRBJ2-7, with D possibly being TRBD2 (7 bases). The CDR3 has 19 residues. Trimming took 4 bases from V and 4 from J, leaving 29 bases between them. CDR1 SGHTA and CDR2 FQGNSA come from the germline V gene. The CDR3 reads CASSYPFFSRGGVDYEQYF. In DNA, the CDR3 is TGTGCCAGCAGCTACCCTTTCTTTTCAAGAGGGGGGGTTGATTACGAGCAGTACTTC.